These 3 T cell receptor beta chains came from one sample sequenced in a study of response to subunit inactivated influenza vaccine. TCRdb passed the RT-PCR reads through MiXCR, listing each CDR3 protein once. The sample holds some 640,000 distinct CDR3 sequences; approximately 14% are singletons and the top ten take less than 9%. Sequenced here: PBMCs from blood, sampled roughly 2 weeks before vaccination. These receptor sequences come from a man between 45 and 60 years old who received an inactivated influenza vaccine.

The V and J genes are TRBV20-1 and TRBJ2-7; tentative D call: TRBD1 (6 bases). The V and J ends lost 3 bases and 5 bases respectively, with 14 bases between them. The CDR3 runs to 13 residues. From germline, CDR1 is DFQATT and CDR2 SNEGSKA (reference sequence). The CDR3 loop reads CSASQGILDEQYF. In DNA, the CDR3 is TGCAGTGCTAGCCAGGGGATACTCGACGAGCAGTACTTC.

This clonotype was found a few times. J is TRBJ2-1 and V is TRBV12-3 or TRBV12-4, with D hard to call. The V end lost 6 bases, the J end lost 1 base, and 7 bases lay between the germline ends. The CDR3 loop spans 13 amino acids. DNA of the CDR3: TGTGCCAGCAGGCCCGGATCCTACAATGAGCAGTTCTTC. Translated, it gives CASRPGSYNEQFF.

The CDR3 protein is CASSLGLRGPSQETQYF. CDR3 DNA sequence: TGTGCCAGCAGCTTAGGGCTACGGGGGCCATCCCAAGAGACCCAGTACTTC. This chain uses TRBV7-2 with TRBJ2-5; D may be TRBD1 or TRBD2 (6 bases each). With 1 base removed from V and 1 base from J, the gap between germline ends came to 16 bases. The CDR3 extends over 17 amino acids. CDR1 is SGHTA, CDR2 FQGNSA, per germline.